The 25 T cell receptor beta chains reported below all come from one sample, sequenced in a study of blood T cell repertoires in COVID-19. Here immunoSEQ multiplex PCR was the method, and the copy in TCRdb shows in-frame clones only, minus some. The table shows some 200,000 clones, with 87% occurring only once. Sequencing was done on a sample of peripheral blood. Receptor source: a middle-aged man with active or convalescent COVID-19.

This chain links TRBV2 with TRBJ2-7; 11 bases are shared with TRBD1. The V gene's germline CDR1 is SNHLY and CDR2 FYNNEI. V was clipped by 6 bases and J by 2 bases; unmatched bases: 6. This CDR3 contains 15 residues. Written as DNA, the CDR3 is TGTGCCAGCAGACGGGACAGGGGGGGAGCCTACGAGCAGTACTTC. Protein: CASRRDRGGAYEQYF.

This clone was counted once. This chain connects TRBV30 to TRBJ1-2, with D perhaps TRBD1 (6 bases). CDR1 and CDR2 from the germline V gene are GTSNPN and SVGIG (reference sequence). Trimming removed 1 base from V and 4 bases from J, with 7 bases in between. The CDR3 has 12 amino acids. The CDR3 region is CAWSGRGYGYTF. For the CDR3, the DNA is TGTGCCTGGAGTGGCAGGGGCTATGGCTACACCTTC.

This clone was seen just once. The gene calls are TRBV19 and TRBJ1-2; D is unclear. Looked up from germline, CDR1 is LNHDA and CDR2 is SQIVND (reference sequence). V lost 5 bases, J lost 4 bases, and 11 bases lay in between. The CDR3 covers 13 residues. The CDR3 loop reads CASSEVEGYGYTF. CDR3 DNA: TGTGCCAGTAGTGAGGTTGAGGGCTATGGCTACACCTTC.

V gene TRBV30 combines with J gene TRBJ1-1; D unresolved. The CDR3 totals 12 residues. Germline CDR1 GTSNPN, CDR2 SVGIG (reference sequence). Trimming took off 2 bases at V and 2 bases at J, with 6 bases between the two ends. DNA for the CDR3: TGTGCCTGGAGTTCCTTCAACACTGAAGCTTTCTTT. It yields the protein CAWSSFNTEAFF.

The V gene is TRBV27, the J gene TRBJ1-2; 8 bases agree with TRBD1. J was trimmed by 3 bases and V by 3 bases; bases with no gene match: 0. Per germline, CDR1 MNHEY and CDR2 SMNVEV (reference sequence). The CDR3 contains 13 residues. Here the CDR3 reads CASSLTGDYGYTF. The CDR3 DNA reads TGTGCCAGCAGTTTGACAGGGGACTATGGCTACACCTTC.

This clone was found a few times. CDR3 loop: CASSEKRQGLADTGELFF. CDR3 nucleotide sequence: TGCGCCAGCAGTGAGAAAAGACAGGGACTAGCGGACACCGGGGAGCTGTTTTTT. The chain carries TRBV10-1 and TRBJ2-2, with 11 bases that match TRBD2. Germline CDR1 WNHNN, CDR2 SYGVQD (reference sequence). With 2 bases clipped from V and 3 bases from J, the junction kept 8 bases outside the gene matches. This CDR3 region has 18 residues.

The chain carries TRBV6-5 and TRBJ1-2; possible D gene TRBD1, 6 bases. V lost 6 bases to trimming and J lost 5 bases, with 13 bases between them. From germline, CDR1 is MNHEY and CDR2 SVGAGI. The CDR3 consists of 13 residues. The CDR3, as DNA: TGTGCCAGCAGCAGAACCGGACAGTATGGCTACACCTTC. It encodes CASSRTGQYGYTF.

This chain connects TRBV7-9 to TRBJ1-2; D call uncertain. Germline assignment: CDR1 SEHNR and CDR2 FQNEAQ (reference sequence). The CDR3 runs to 15 residues. V lost 5 bases to trimming and J lost 7 bases, with 20 bases between them. The CDR3 is CASSPRSEVLGGYTF. CDR3 nucleotides: TGTGCCAGCAGCCCACGATCGGAGGTTTTAGGTGGCTACACCTTC.

V gene TRBV7-2 combines with J gene TRBJ1-2; 9 bases are shared with TRBD1. Trimming took 5 bases from V and 8 from J; bases not matched to a gene: 12. Germline loops: CDR1 SGHTA, CDR2 FQGNSA. This CDR3 is 15 amino acids long. DNA of the CDR3: TGTGCCAGCAGCCTCGATGACGGGACAGGGCGCGGCTACACCTTC. It yields the protein CASSLDDGTGRGYTF.

The chain combines TRBV7-2 with TRBJ1-2; D gene unclear. There are 14 residues in the CDR3. V gave up 5 bases and J gave up 4 bases, with 14 bases separating them. CDR1 is SGHTA and CDR2 is FQGNSA in the germline V gene. The DNA for the CDR3 is TGTGCCAGCAGCACGCGGGAGGGAGGCTATGGCTACACCTTC. Translated: CASSTREGGYGYTF.

CDR3 sequence: CASSSRDRISYEQYF. CDR3 nucleotides: TGTGCCAGCAGTAGCCGGGACAGGATCTCCTACGAGCAGTACTTC. The rearrangement uses TRBV6-1 and TRBJ2-7, with 8 nucleotides matching TRBD1. The J segment lost 0 bases and the V segment lost 5 bases, leaving 6 bases of the junction unmatched. The germline V gene encodes CDR1 MNHNS and CDR2 SASEGT. The CDR3 covers 15 residues.

This clone has a single count. This chain joins TRBV19 and TRBJ1-2; D not certain. The germline V and J ends were trimmed by 7 bases and 3 bases, with 18 bases remaining between them. Germline V gene sequence: CDR1 LNHDA, CDR2 SQIVND (reference sequence). The CDR3 is made up of 15 amino acids. This CDR3 is CASTEMGSRYYGYTF. CDR3 sequence (DNA): TGTGCCAGTACTGAAATGGGGAGTCGATACTATGGCTACACCTTC.

Notes on this clone: This CDR3 is also generated by other DNA sequences in the sample. The chain uses TRBV30 and TRBJ1-2; a possible D gene is TRBD1 (5 bases). CDR1 and CDR2 (germline): GTSNPN, SVGIG (reference sequence). CDR3 length equals 13 residues. V gave up 0 bases and J gave up 5 bases, with 10 bases separating them. CDR3 sequence (DNA): TGTGCCTGGAGTGTCGGCCAGGGTTATGGCTACACCTTC. Translated, it gives CAWSVGQGYGYTF.

The chain combines TRBV7-2 with TRBJ1-1, with a tentative D call TRBD1 (5 bases). CDR1 SGHTA and CDR2 FQGNSA come from the germline V gene. Trimming took 1 base from V and 1 from J, leaving 10 bases between them. This CDR3 is built from 15 residues. CDR3 sequence (DNA): TGTGCCAGCAGCTTAGGAGGTAGGGGGAACACTGAAGCTTTCTTT. Its protein product is CASSLGGRGNTEAFF.

The CDR3 DNA reads as TGTGCCAGCAGTTACGCCGGGACAGGGGGAACCGGGGAGCTGTTTTTT. Amino acids: CASSYAGTGGTGELFF. J is TRBJ2-2 and V is TRBV6-5, with 11 bases that match TRBD1. Germline CDR1 is MNHEY and CDR2 is SVGAGI. V was clipped by 2 bases and J by 5 bases; unmatched bases: 4. CDR3 length: 16 amino acids.

This clone was found once. The CDR3 reads CASSHGQGVYEQYF. The CDR3 DNA sequence: TGCGCCAGCAGCCACGGACAGGGGGTCTACGAGCAGTACTTC. The gene calls are TRBV5-1 and TRBJ2-7; 10 bases align to TRBD1. The V segment lost 4 bases and the J segment 3 bases; nucleotides outside the gene matches: 4. CDR3 length equals 14 residues. Germline CDR1 SGHRS, CDR2 YFSETQ.

The gene calls are TRBV5-1 and TRBJ2-7; 8 bases match TRBD1. Germline V gene sequence: CDR1 SGHRS, CDR2 YFSETQ. The CDR3 consists of 14 residues. V shed 4 bases and J 4 bases; nucleotides not matched to a gene: 7. The CDR3 nucleotides are TGCGCCAGCAGCGAGGCCAGGGGGCGGTACGAGCAGTACTTC. Translated, it gives CASSEARGRYEQYF.

The J gene is TRBJ1-1, the V gene TRBV5-1; the D gene is possibly TRBD1 (6 bases). Trimming took off 4 bases at V and 1 base at J, with 14 bases between the two ends. The germline V gene encodes CDR1 SGHRS and CDR2 YFSETQ. The CDR3 runs 15 residues. The CDR3 spells CASSGTTGKNTEAFF. CDR3 DNA: TGCGCCAGCAGCGGAACGACAGGCAAGAACACTGAAGCTTTCTTT.

The chain combines TRBV28 with TRBJ2-3, with D perhaps TRBD2 (5 bases). V lost 3 bases and J lost 3, with 19 bases in between. This CDR3 has 17 residues. Germline V CDR1 and CDR2: MDHEN, SYDVKM. The CDR3: CASSFHLEGMSTDTQYF. CDR3 coding DNA: TGTGCCAGCAGTTTCCACTTAGAGGGTATGAGTACAGATACGCAGTATTTT.

V is TRBV6-5 and J is TRBJ2-7, with D possibly TRBD1 on 6 matching bases. The V end was cut by 4 bases, the J end by 0 bases, with 10 bases between. The CDR3 contains 14 residues. Germline CDR1 and CDR2: MNHEY and SVGAGI. The DNA for the CDR3 is TGTGCCAGCAGTTCCCCGACAGGCTCCTACGAGCAGTACTTC. This codes for CASSSPTGSYEQYF.

The chain combines TRBV6-6 with TRBJ2-7; TRBD2 aligns across 9 bases. CDR1 and CDR2 from the germline V gene are MNHNY and SVGAGI (reference sequence). CDR3 size: 16 residues. Trimming at V came to 5 bases and at J to 0 bases, leaving 8 bases not matched to a gene. The CDR3 sequence is CASSRGLALNSYEQYF. In nucleotides, the CDR3 is TGTGCCAGCAGTCGAGGACTAGCGCTAAACTCCTACGAGCAGTACTTC.

The V gene is TRBV6-5, the J gene TRBJ1-2; no clear D. The germline V and J ends were trimmed by 2 bases and 4 bases, with 14 bases remaining between them. This CDR3 comprises 15 residues. CDR1 and CDR2 from the germline V gene are MNHEY and SVGAGI. The DNA for the CDR3 is TGTGCCAGCAGTTACGGAGTGAGTCCCTCCTATGGCTACACCTTC. Amino acids: CASSYGVSPSYGYTF.

V is TRBV18 and J is TRBJ2-3; 9 bases fit TRBD2. Germline-derived CDR1 and CDR2 are KGHSH and LQKENI. This CDR3 comprises 14 residues. With 4 bases clipped from V and 4 bases from J, the junction kept 3 bases outside the gene matches. The CDR3 sequence: CASSRAGGSDTQYF. CDR3 sequence (DNA): TGTGCCAGCTCACGAGCGGGGGGATCAGATACGCAGTATTTT.

This clone showed up just a few times. The chain uses TRBV2 and TRBJ2-7; 10 nucleotides match TRBD1. CDR3 length: 14 amino acids. CDR1 is SNHLY and CDR2 is FYNNEI in the germline V gene. After removal of 7 bases from V and 5 bases from J, the junction contained 8 bases not matched to a gene. CDR3 sequence reads: CASMTDRGLNEQYF. The CDR3 region has the DNA TGTGCCAGCATGACCGACAGGGGGCTAAACGAGCAGTACTTC.

As regards this clone: One junction end does not reproduce the germline sequence, and a read error may be involved. The chain couples TRBV6-5 to TRBJ1-1; possible D gene TRBD1, 6 bases. Per germline, CDR1 MNHEY and CDR2 SVGAGI. There are 15 residues in the CDR3. CDR3: CASSYSRGPGQSCLF. CDR3 sequence (DNA): TGTGCCAGCAGTTACTCGAGAGGACCGGGACAATCTTGCCTGTTT.